This T cell receptor beta chain was observed in a study of T cells in Graves' hyperthyroidism and ophthalmopathy. Study outcomes and limitations: Most thyroid clonotypes that were expanded above 0.001 also turned up in blood.

Thyroid ultrasound, orbital computed tomography, clinical symptoms, and serum thyroxine and TRAb underpinned diagnoses. This clonotype was counted only a few times. Its antigen is unknown. Germline V gene data show CDR1 as LNHDA and CDR2 as SQIVND (reference sequence). This CDR3 comprises 15 residues. Trimming took off 3 bases at V and 6 bases at J, with 15 bases between the two ends. Amplification of TCR beta CDR3 regions used RNA as the template. First-round RT-PCR with HTBI primers amplified the TCR CDR3 region. MiXCR, run by TCRdb on the multiplex PCR reads, gives a single entry per CDR3 protein. The sample has fewer than 800,000 distinct CDR3 sequences, 16% seen once.

This TCR was recovered from a man younger than 35 with Graves' hyperthyroidism. This rearrangement joins TRBV19 to TRBJ2-1, with D possibly being TRBD2 (6 bases). What was sequenced was blood. The CDR3 DNA follows: TGTGCCAGTAGTATTCGGTGGGAGGTGGCCAATGAGCAGTTCTTC. This gives the protein CASSIRWEVANEQFF.